This T cell receptor (beta chain) derives from a study of spatial heterogeneity in lung cancer. The wider study: Alpha-chain detections were consistently fewer than beta-chain detections among the sequences.

General observations from the study: Relative to follow-up, resection was when ubiquitous expanded tumor TCRs appeared more in blood.

V shed 0 bases, J shed 6 bases, and the junction held 6 bases outside the gene matches. This CDR3 comprises 15 residues. Germline CDR1 is LGHNA and CDR2 is YSLEER. The time point is: sample taken at primary tumor resection. Researchers sequenced whole RNA taken from tumor, nontumor lung or frozen PBMC without sorting. There are a few counts of this clonotype. No antigen is known for it. Single TCR cDNA molecules each had their own unique molecular identifier. Each CDR3 protein gets one entry after TCRdb re-called the 5' RACE reads with MiXCR. The table shows around 92,000 distinct CDR3 sequences, with 9.5% to 15% occurring only once.

This receptor was taken from a male donor with early-stage non-small cell lung cancer. Sequenced material: PBMCs, taken at surgery. The chain combines TRBV4-3 with TRBJ1-2, with 8 bases aligning to TRBD1. Here the CDR3 DNA reads TGCGCCAGCAGCCAAGAAGGAGGACAGGGAAATGGCTACACCTTC. Translated, it gives CASSQEGGQGNGYTF.